This T cell receptor (beta chain) was profiled in a study of molecular identifiers for immune sequencing clone quantification. Study-wide context: Replicate experiments took RNA from around 18,000 or 91,000 naive CD8 cells, divided it five ways and sequenced four.

From germline, CDR1 is SGDLS and CDR2 YYNGEE. The J segment lost 1 base and the V segment lost 0 bases, leaving 6 bases of the junction unmatched. The CDR3 length is 17 residues. Study results and caveats: Molecules of identical TCR sharing a barcode could underestimate highly expanded clone sizes.

TCRdb itself ran the PCR reads through MiXCR, one entry per CDR3 protein. The sample shows a few hundred thousand distinct CDR3 sequences, over 20% of them seen only once. This clonotype has a count of ten or more. Its cognate antigen is unknown. The naive CD8 libraries originated from between 20,000 and 1,000,000 sorted cells and drew on 10%, 30% or 50% RNA. This TCR was sampled from a human donor in good health. Some libraries in this study had Jurkat cell RNA spiked in. Sequencing input: naive CD8+ T cells from blood, with Jurkat cell RNA spiked in. The subset here: FACS-sorted CD8+CD4-CCR7+CD45RA+ naive T cells. V usage is TRBV9 and J usage is TRBJ2-2; 7 bases are a match to TRBD1. The CDR3 DNA sequence: TGTGCCAGCAGCGTAGTCAGTACAGGGGTGAACACCGGGGAGCTGTTTTTT. Encoded protein: CASSVVSTGVNTGELFF.